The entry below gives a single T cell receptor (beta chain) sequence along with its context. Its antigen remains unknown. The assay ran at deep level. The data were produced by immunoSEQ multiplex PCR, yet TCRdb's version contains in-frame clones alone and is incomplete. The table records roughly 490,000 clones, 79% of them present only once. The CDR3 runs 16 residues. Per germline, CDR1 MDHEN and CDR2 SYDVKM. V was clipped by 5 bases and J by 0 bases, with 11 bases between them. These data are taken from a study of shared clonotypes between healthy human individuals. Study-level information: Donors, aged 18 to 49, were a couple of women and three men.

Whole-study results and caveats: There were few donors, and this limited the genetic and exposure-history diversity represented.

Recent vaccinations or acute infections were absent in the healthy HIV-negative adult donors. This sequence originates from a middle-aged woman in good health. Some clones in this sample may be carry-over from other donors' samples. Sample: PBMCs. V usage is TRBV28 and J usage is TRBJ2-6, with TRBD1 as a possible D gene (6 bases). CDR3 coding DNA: TGTGCCAGCAGTCCGGGACAAGTCTCTGGGGCCAACGTCCTGACTTTC. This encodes CASSPGQVSGANVLTF.